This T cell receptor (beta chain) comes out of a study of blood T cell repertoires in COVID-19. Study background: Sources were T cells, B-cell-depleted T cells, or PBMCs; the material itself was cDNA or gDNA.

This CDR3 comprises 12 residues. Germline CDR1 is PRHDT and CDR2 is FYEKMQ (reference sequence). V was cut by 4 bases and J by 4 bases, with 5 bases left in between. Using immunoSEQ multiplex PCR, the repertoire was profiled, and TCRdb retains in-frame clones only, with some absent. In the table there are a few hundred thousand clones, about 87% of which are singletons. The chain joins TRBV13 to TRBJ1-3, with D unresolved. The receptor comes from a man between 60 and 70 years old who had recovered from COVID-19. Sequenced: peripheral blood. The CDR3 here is CASSYQGNTIYF. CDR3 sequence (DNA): TGTGCCAGCAGCTACCAGGGAAACACCATATATTTT.